This is a list of T cell receptor beta chains from one sample in a study of metastatic and nonmetastatic thyroid tumors. With MiXCR, TCRdb reprocessed the PCR reads. This table has about 19,000 clones, 16% appearing once. Sequences were obtained from blood. Receptor source: a male donor with papillary thyroid cancer or a benign thyroid nodule (not recorded which). Some clones in this sample may be carry-over from other donors' samples. Each CDR3 is given without its conserved first and last residue.

v_gene,CDR3aa
TRBV7-9,ASSPMYGYT
TRBV6-2/TRBV6-3,ASKKDRGNQPQH
TRBV28,ASSLPRLAKYEQY
TRBV6-1,ASNELAGGSLGTGELF
TRBV11-1,ASSPLGAGLYEQY
TRBV11-2,ASSLLGLASLGAQY
TRBV7-9,ASSSGSNQPQH
TRBV5-4,ASSLAATGIGPTDTQY
TRBV2,ASSELLKAF
TRBV10-3,ATRQTNYGYT
TRBV5-4,ASSFGGAMSNEQF
TRBV7-2,ASSLGTSFLYEQY
TRBV6-1,ASKGQGAYGYT
TRBV28,ASSLSGGSGTEAF
TRBV19,ASSDRVLETQY
TRBV24-1,ATSDAETWGGNQPQH
TRBV28,ASSLGSLGNEKLF
TRBV20-1,SARDLAGWGNEQY
TRBV27,ASNGPSGRTYNEQF
TRBV27,ASSLLTGFNEQF
TRBV24-1,ATSDNRGLRKETQY
TRBV10-2,ASTPGQLYEQY
TRBV15,ATSRDLPYEQY
TRBV28,ASSFVGIHYGYT
TRBV11-2,ASSPGIAGELF
TRBV6-1,ASKPRYDARDEPQH
TRBV11-1,VSSLGAAQETRY
TRBV30,AWGRESPLH
TRBV3-1,ASCTSGSSQY
TRBV6-4,ASARDSHNEQF
TRBV19,ASSTGLANYNEQF
TRBV20-1,SATNRERGMNTEAF
TRBV5-1,ASSLIGQGQPQH
TRBV7-8,ASSMGGGEQF
TRBV6-2/TRBV6-3,ASSTSVGYNEQF
TRBV7-2,ASSFLGVNSNQPQH
TRBV7-9,ASRLRYLGFYSNQPQH
TRBV30,AWSALRGAYEQY
TRBV11-3,ASSSLDGRSPF